This TCR beta chain was observed in a study of CD8+CD57+ T cells in acquired aplastic anemia. The overall study: DNA recovered from sorted CD4+ and CD8+ cells had a mean of roughly 3 ug.

Study observations and caveats: No significant difference in CD8+ Simpson's diversity was found between patients and controls. Patients and controls shared some 30 CD8+ CDR3 sequences, highly expressed in patients.

Genomic DNA, serving as template, underwent TCR beta VDJ and CDR3 profiling. Using its own MiXCR run on the reads, TCRdb lists one record per CDR3 protein. The sample consists of 150,000 or so distinct CDR3 sequences, 55% to 70% of them appearing once. This CDR3 region has 16 residues. Germline values: CDR1 WSHSY, CDR2 SAAADI. V was pared by 3 bases and J by 2 bases, with 13 bases between. This clonotype is categorized as medium-sized (0.01 to 0.1%). Antigen unknown. The genes are TRBV10-2 and TRBJ2-2, with no clear D. The TCR comes from a human donor in good health. Material for sequencing was sorted CD4+, CD8+, or CD8+CD57+ T cells (not recorded which) from PBMCs. The chain's CDR3 is CASSDMPGDNTGELFF. DNA for the CDR3: TGCGCCAGCAGTGATATGCCCGGTGACAACACCGGGGAGCTGTTTTTT.